What follows is one TCR beta chain and its context. What it binds is not known. The sample belongs to a study of siplizumab effects on memory and regulatory T cells. Study outcomes and limitations: Proliferating clones, CD4+ or CD8+, lacked an assignable naive or memory phenotype in roughly 75-96% of cases. The study found naive T cells seemingly more diverse than memory cells and seemingly major alloresponse contributors. Of the alloreactive clones, only a minor fraction mapped to unstimulated subsets.

Clones were read by immunoSEQ multiplex PCR, and TCRdb kept only the in-frame ones, dropping some. The profile covers roughly 100,000 clones, with approximately 94% appearing a single time and around 0.29% taken by the ten largest. Germline lookup yields CDR1 SGHNT and CDR2 YYREEE (reference sequence). CDR3 length: 14 residues. With 3 bases removed from V and 2 bases from J, the gap between germline ends came to 11 bases. The chain has TRBV5-4 and TRBJ2-5; D perhaps matches TRBD2 (5 bases). This TCR derives from a human donor in good health. The sequenced sample was CD4+ T cells sorted from blood. CDR3 in amino acids: CASSSGLFQETQYF. The CDR3 coding sequence is TGTGCCAGCAGCTCCGGACTCTTTCAAGAGACCCAGTACTTC.